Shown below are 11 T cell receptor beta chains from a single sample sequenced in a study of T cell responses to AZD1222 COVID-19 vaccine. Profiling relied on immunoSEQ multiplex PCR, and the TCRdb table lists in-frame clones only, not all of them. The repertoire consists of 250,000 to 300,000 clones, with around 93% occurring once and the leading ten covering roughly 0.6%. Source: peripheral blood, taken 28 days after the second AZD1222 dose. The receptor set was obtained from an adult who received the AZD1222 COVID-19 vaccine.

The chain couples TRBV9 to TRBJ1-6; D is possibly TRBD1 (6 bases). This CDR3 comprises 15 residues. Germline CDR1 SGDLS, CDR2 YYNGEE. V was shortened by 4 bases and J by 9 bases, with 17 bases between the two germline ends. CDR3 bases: TGTGCCAGCAGCCCTGAAGGGGGGACGAGTTCACCCCTCCACTTT. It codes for CASSPEGGTSSPLHF.

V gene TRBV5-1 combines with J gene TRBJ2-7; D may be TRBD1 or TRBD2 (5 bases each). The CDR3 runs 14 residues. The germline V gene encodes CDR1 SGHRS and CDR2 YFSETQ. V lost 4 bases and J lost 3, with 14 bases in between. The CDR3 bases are TGCGCCAGCAGCACCGCCGGGACGAACTACGAGCAGTACTTC. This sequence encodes CASSTAGTNYEQYF.

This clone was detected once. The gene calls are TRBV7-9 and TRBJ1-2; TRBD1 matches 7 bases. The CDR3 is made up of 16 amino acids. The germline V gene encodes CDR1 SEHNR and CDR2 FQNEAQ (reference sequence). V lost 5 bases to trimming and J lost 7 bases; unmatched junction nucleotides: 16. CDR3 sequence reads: CASSPALAGRGLGYTF. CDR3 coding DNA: TGTGCCAGCAGCCCGGCACTGGCGGGGAGGGGGCTTGGCTACACCTTC.

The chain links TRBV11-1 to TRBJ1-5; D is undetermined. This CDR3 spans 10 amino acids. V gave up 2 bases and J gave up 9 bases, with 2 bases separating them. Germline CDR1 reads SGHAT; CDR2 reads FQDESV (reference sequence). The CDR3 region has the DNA TGTGCCAGCAGCTTATGGCCCCAGCATTTT. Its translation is CASSLWPQHF.

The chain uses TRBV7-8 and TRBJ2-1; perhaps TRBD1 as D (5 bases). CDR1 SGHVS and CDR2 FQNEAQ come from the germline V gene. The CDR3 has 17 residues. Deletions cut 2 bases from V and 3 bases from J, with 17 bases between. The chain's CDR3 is CASSLSQDRGYYNEQFF. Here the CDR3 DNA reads TGTGCCAGCAGCTTATCCCAAGACAGAGGCTACTACAATGAGCAGTTCTTC.

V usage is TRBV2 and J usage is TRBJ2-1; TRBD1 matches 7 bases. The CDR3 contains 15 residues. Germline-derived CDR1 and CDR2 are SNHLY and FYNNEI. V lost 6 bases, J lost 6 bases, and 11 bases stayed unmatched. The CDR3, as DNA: TGTGCCAGCAGACCAGACAGGGCCGGAAGCAATGAGCAGTTCTTC. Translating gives CASRPDRAGSNEQFF.

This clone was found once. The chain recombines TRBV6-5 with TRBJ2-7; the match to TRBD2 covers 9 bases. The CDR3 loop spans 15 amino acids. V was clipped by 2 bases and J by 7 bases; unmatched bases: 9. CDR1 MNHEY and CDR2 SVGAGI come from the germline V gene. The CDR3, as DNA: TGTGCCAGCAGTTACAGTGCGGGAGGGCCCGGGGAGCAGTACTTC. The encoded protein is CASSYSAGGPGEQYF.

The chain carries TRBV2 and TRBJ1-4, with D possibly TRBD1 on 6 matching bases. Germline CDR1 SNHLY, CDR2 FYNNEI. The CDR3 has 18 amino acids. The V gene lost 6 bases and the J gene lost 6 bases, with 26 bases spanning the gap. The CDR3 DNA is TGTGCCAGCAGCCTCACAGGGAGGGGAAAGCTTGTCTATGAAAAACTGTTTTTT. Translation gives CASSLTGRGKLVYEKLFF. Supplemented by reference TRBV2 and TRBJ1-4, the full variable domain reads EPEVTQTPSHQVTQMGQEVILRCVPISNHLYFYWYRQILGQKVEFLVSFYNNEISEKSEIFDDQFSVERPDGSNFTLKIRSTKLEDSAMYFCASSLTGRGKLVYEKLFFGSGTQLSVL.

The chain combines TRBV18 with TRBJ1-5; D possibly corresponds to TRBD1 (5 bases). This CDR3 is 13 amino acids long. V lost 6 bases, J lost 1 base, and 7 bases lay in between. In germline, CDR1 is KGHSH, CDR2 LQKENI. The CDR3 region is CASSGGSNQPQHF. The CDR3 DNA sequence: TGTGCCAGCTCCGGGGGGAGCAATCAGCCCCAGCATTTT.

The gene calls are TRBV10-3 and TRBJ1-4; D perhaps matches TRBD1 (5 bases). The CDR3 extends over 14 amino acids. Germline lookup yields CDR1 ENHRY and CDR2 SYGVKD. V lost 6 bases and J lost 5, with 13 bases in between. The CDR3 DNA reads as TGTGCCATCAGCACCGGGACGGAAAATGAAAAACTGTTTTTT. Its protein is CAISTGTENEKLFF.

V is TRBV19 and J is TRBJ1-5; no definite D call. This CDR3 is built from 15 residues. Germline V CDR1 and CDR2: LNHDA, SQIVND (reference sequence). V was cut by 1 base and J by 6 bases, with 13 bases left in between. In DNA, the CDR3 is TGTGCCAGTAGTATAGGTTCGGGTAGCGGTCAGCCCCAGCATTTT. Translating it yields CASSIGSGSGQPQHF.